These 27 T cell receptor beta chains share one sample of origin, sequenced in a study of T cells after yellow fever vaccination. TCRdb independently ran MiXCR on the 5' RACE reads; one entry per CDR3 protein. Of 310,000 or so distinct CDR3 sequences in the sample, around 3.6% were seen once. The sequences come from PBMCs, collected on the day of the yellow fever booster vaccination. The receptors were sampled from a man between 18 and 29 years old who received the YFV17D yellow fever vaccine.

The rearrangement links TRBV7-9 to TRBJ1-3; tentatively, D is TRBD1 (6 bases). Trimming left V 1 base short and J 1 base short, with 8 bases between. The CDR3 has 15 amino acids. Germline loops: CDR1 SEHNR, CDR2 FQNEAQ (reference sequence). CDR3 in DNA: TGTGCCAGCAGCTTAGTGGGGGCATCTGGAAACACCATATATTTT. The encoded protein is CASSLVGASGNTIYF.

There are many counts of this clonotype. The V call is TRBV4-1, the J call TRBJ1-4, with unresolved D. Germline assignment: CDR1 MGHRA and CDR2 YSYEKL. The CDR3 has 14 amino acids. Trimming took 1 base from V and 7 from J, leaving 10 bases between them. CDR3 amino acids: CASSQVWRVEKLFF. The CDR3 DNA reads TGCGCCAGCAGCCAAGTTTGGAGGGTTGAAAAACTGTTTTTT.

This clonotype has just a few counts. The rearrangement uses TRBV3-1 and TRBJ2-3, with no clear D. This CDR3 is 12 amino acids long. V lost 3 bases and J lost 6, with 7 bases in between. Germline CDR1 and CDR2: LGHDT and YNNKEL (reference sequence). In nucleotides, the CDR3 is TGTGCCAGCAGCCACCATCACGATACGCAGTATTTT. Protein product: CASSHHHDTQYF.

On this clonotype itself: An end of the junction differs from the germline gene, which may be a read error. This rearrangement joins TRBV7-9 to TRBJ2-3, with 7 bases lining up with TRBD1. Germline CDR1 and CDR2: SEHNR and FQNEAQ (reference sequence). This CDR3 has 16 residues. CDR3 in amino acids: CGSSRRQGFSTDTQYF. The CDR3 DNA follows: TGTGGCAGCAGCCGGAGACAGGGCTTTAGCACAGATACGCAGTATTTT.

V and J are TRBV19 and TRBJ1-1; D is perhaps TRBD1 (5 bases). In germline, CDR1 is LNHDA, CDR2 SQIVND (reference sequence). This CDR3 is built from 14 residues. V lost 1 base to trimming and J lost 4 bases, with 10 bases between them. CDR3 loop: CASSIVGGSTEAFF. The CDR3 DNA sequence: TGTGCCAGTAGTATAGTCGGGGGATCCACTGAAGCTTTCTTT.

This clonotype was seen a handful of times. The J gene is TRBJ2-7, the V gene TRBV9; TRBD1 might be the D (6 bases). The CDR3 is 14 amino acids. Germline values: CDR1 SGDLS, CDR2 YYNGEE. V was pared by 0 bases and J by 7 bases, with 14 bases between. CDR3 in DNA: TGTGCCAGCAGCGTAGATCCAGGGGTGGGAGAGCAGTACTTC. Protein: CASSVDPGVGEQYF.

This clonotype was observed a handful of times. This chain uses TRBV7-3 with TRBJ2-7; D may match TRBD1 or TRBD2 (5 bases each). The germline V gene has CDR1 SGHTA and CDR2 FQGTGA. V dropped 6 bases and J dropped 3 bases, with 18 bases sitting between them. CDR3 length: 15 amino acids. The CDR3 DNA follows: TGTGCCAGCAGTTGCCCGGGACCACAGGTCTACGAGCAGTACGTC. This codes for CASSCPGPQVYEQYV.

CDR3 sequence: CASSPLAGGLGTQYF. Written as DNA, the CDR3 is TGTGCCAGCAGTCCCTTGGCGGGGGGGTTGGGGACCCAGTACTTC. V gene TRBV12-3 or TRBV12-4 combines with J gene TRBJ2-5, with TRBD2 identical over 9 bases. The V gene end was trimmed by 5 bases and the J gene end by 7 bases; junction bases not matched to a gene: 11. This CDR3 region has 15 residues.

This clonotype was counted between two and nine times. The rearrangement joins TRBV6-5 to TRBJ1-1; no clear D gene. Germline values: CDR1 MNHEY, CDR2 SVGAGI. CDR3 length equals 12 residues. V was cut by 6 bases and J by 5 bases, with 10 bases left in between. In nucleotides, the CDR3 is TGTGCCAGCAGGAGCCCGGGTACTGAAGCTTTCTTT. This sequence encodes CASRSPGTEAFF.

The table lists this clonotype with many counts. The rearrangement links TRBV4-2 to TRBJ2-3, with 8 bases matching TRBD2. CDR1 and CDR2 (germline): LGHNA, YNFKEQ. V dropped 0 bases and J dropped 6; count of bases not matched to a gene: 2. The CDR3 is 14 residues long. The CDR3 DNA follows: TGTGCCAGCAGCCAAGATCGGGGGGGTGATACGCAGTATTTT. Protein product: CASSQDRGGDTQYF.

The rearrangement uses TRBV7-6 and TRBJ2-2, with 11 nucleotides matching TRBD2. Germline CDR1 and CDR2: SGHVS and FNYEAQ. The CDR3 consists of 18 residues. V dropped 3 bases and J dropped 0; count of bases not matched to a gene: 6. Here the CDR3 DNA reads TGTGCCAGCAGCTTCCGGCTAGCGGGGGGATCGAACACCGGGGAGCTGTTTTTT. Its protein product is CASSFRLAGGSNTGELFF.

The chain recombines TRBV2 with TRBJ1-5; no clear D. The V and J ends lost 7 bases and 0 bases respectively, with 10 bases between them. Germline V gene lookup returns CDR1 SNHLY and CDR2 FYNNEI. The CDR3 contains 14 residues. Here the CDR3 DNA reads TGTGCCAGCACTCTACAGAATAGCAATCAGCCCCAGCATTTT. This encodes CASTLQNSNQPQHF.

This clonotype occurred many times. The chain has TRBV20-1 and TRBJ2-3, with unresolved D. The CDR3 length is 18 residues. Germline V gene sequence: CDR1 DFQATT, CDR2 SNEGSKA (reference sequence). Deletions cut 1 base from V and 2 bases from J, with 22 bases between. The CDR3 is CSARALEVSVYPTDTQYF. The CDR3 DNA reads as TGCAGTGCTAGAGCTCTAGAAGTGAGCGTCTATCCCACAGATACGCAGTATTTT.

This clonotype was recorded a few times. The chain employs TRBV30 and TRBJ1-1, with D hard to call. Germline assignment: CDR1 GTSNPN and CDR2 SVGIG (reference sequence). Trimming left V 1 base short and J 8 bases short, with 11 bases between. This CDR3 region has 12 residues. CDR3 sequence: CAWSEWTLEAFF. As DNA, the CDR3 is TGTGCCTGGAGTGAGTGGACGTTAGAAGCTTTCTTT.

The chain's CDR3 is CASSQVTPWNQPQHF. The CDR3 DNA is TGCGCCAGCAGCCAAGTTACGCCTTGGAATCAGCCCCAGCATTTT. The V gene is TRBV4-1, the J gene TRBJ1-5; D unresolved. The V and J ends lost 1 base and 4 bases respectively, with 11 bases between them. CDR3 length equals 15 residues. CDR1 MGHRA and CDR2 YSYEKL come from the germline V gene.

This clonotype was counted between two and nine times. The chain recombines TRBV6-5 with TRBJ1-6; possible D gene TRBD1, 6 bases. CDR1 and CDR2 (germline): MNHEY, SVGAGI. V dropped 0 bases and J dropped 9 bases, with 12 bases sitting between them. This CDR3 has 15 amino acids. CDR3 loop: CASSYSMTGRSPLHF. The CDR3 region has the DNA TGTGCCAGCAGTTACTCGATGACAGGACGTTCACCCCTCCACTTT.

The genes are TRBV5-4 and TRBJ2-1; D unclear. This CDR3 is built from 11 residues. Germline CDR1 and CDR2: SGHNT and YYREEE (reference sequence). The CDR3 DNA reads TGTGCTACCCACTCCTACAATGAGCAGTTCTTC. It is translated as CATHSYNEQFF.

This clonotype was observed a handful of times. CDR3 amino acids: CASSSGTEETQYF. For the CDR3, the DNA is TGTGCCAGCAGCTCCGGGACAGAAGAGACCCAGTACTTC. V usage is TRBV28 and J usage is TRBJ2-5, with 7 nucleotides matching TRBD1. From germline, CDR1 is MDHEN and CDR2 SYDVKM. The CDR3 runs 13 residues. J gave up 3 bases and V 6 bases, and 4 bases lay outside the gene matches.

This chain joins TRBV12-3 or TRBV12-4 and TRBJ1-4; the D gene is possibly TRBD1 (6 bases). Trimming cost V 5 bases and J 0 bases, with 10 bases left between them. This CDR3 has 15 residues. The chain's CDR3 is CASSTDRPTNEKLFF. The CDR3 coding sequence is TGTGCCAGCAGTACGGACAGACCAACTAATGAAAAACTGTTTTTT.

This chain connects TRBV5-6 to TRBJ1-2; a possible D gene is TRBD1 (6 bases). V shed 3 bases and J shed 4 bases, with 13 bases lying between them. The CDR3 spans 14 residues. Germline CDR1 reads SGHDT; CDR2 reads YYEEEE. The DNA of the CDR3 is TGTGCCAGCAGCTCGTCAAAACAGGGCTATGGCTACACCTTC. Translation gives CASSSSKQGYGYTF.

This clonotype was seen at least ten times. The chain links TRBV5-6 to TRBJ2-3; no reliable D call. V shed 4 bases and J shed 2 bases, with 11 bases lying between them. CDR3 length equals 14 residues. Germline-derived CDR1 and CDR2 are SGHDT and YYEEEE. CDR3 region: CASSPGPVTDTQYF. The CDR3 coding sequence is TGTGCCAGCAGCCCTGGTCCCGTCACAGATACGCAGTATTTT.

This clonotype was counted ten times or more. The chain recombines TRBV6-6 with TRBJ2-7; perhaps TRBD1 as D (6 bases). The germline V gene encodes CDR1 MNHNY and CDR2 SVGAGI (reference sequence). The V gene lost 6 bases and the J gene lost 3 bases, with 21 bases spanning the gap. This CDR3 is 16 amino acids long. CDR3 residues: CASSLHPGTGNYEQYV. Written as DNA, the CDR3 is TGTGCCAGCAGCCTTCATCCCGGAACAGGGAACTACGAGCAGTACGTC.

This clonotype was seen at least ten times. The rearrangement uses TRBV10-3 and TRBJ2-5; 12 nucleotides align to TRBD1. V gave up 0 bases and J gave up 4 bases; unmatched junction bases: 12. CDR1 and CDR2 from the germline V gene are ENHRY and SYGVKD. The CDR3 is 19 amino acids. The CDR3 spells CAISESGRDRGRGSETQYF. CDR3 nucleotides: TGTGCCATCAGTGAGTCAGGCCGGGACAGGGGGCGCGGGTCAGAGACCCAGTACTTC.

This clonotype has ten or more counts. The gene calls are TRBV7-9 and TRBJ2-2; D is perhaps TRBD2 (5 bases). There are 13 residues in the CDR3. Germline-derived CDR1 and CDR2 are SEHNR and FQNEAQ (reference sequence). Trimming took 3 bases from V and 5 from J, leaving 7 bases between them. CDR3 in DNA: TGTGCCAGCAGCTTCGAGGGAACCGGGGAGCTGTTTTTT. Its protein is CASSFEGTGELFF.

This clonotype was found a few times. CDR3 in amino acids: CASSVQMFYEQYF. The CDR3 DNA follows: TGTGCCAGCAGCGTACAAATGTTCTACGAGCAGTACTTC. The chain uses TRBV5-6 and TRBJ2-7; D unresolved. There are 13 residues in the CDR3. Trimming left V 4 bases short and J 3 bases short, with 11 bases between. Germline assignment: CDR1 SGHDT and CDR2 YYEEEE.

This clonotype was seen only a few times. The chain recombines TRBV7-9 with TRBJ2-7; the D is unclear. Per the germline V gene, CDR1 is SEHNR and CDR2 is FQNEAQ (reference sequence). The CDR3 covers 14 residues. The V gene lost 3 bases and the J gene lost 3 bases, with 12 bases spanning the gap. The CDR3 DNA reads TGTGCCAGCAGCTTGCGAGACACCCACTACGAGCAGTACTTC. It yields the protein CASSLRDTHYEQYF. The variable domain in full, completed from reference TRBV7-9 and TRBJ2-7, reads DTGVSQNPRHKITKRGQNVTFRCDPISEHNRLYWYRQTLGQGPEFLTYFQNEAQLEKSRLLSDRFSAERPKGSFSTLEIQRTEQGDSAMYLCASSLRDTHYEQYFGPGTRLTVT.

This clonotype has just a few counts. This rearrangement joins TRBV19 to TRBJ2-1; TRBD2 agrees at 10 bases. Germline V gene data show CDR1 as LNHDA and CDR2 as SQIVND (reference sequence). The CDR3 is made up of 17 amino acids. The V segment lost 5 bases and the J segment 0 bases; nucleotides outside the gene matches: 7. CDR3: CASSVGLAGVSYNEQFF. CDR3 DNA sequence: TGTGCCAGTAGTGTCGGGCTAGCGGGGGTCTCCTACAATGAGCAGTTCTTC. The full variable domain, rest sourced from reference TRBV19 and TRBJ2-1, is DGGITQSPKYLFRKEGQNVTLSCEQNLNHDAMYWYRQDPGQGLRLIYYSQIVNDFQKGDIAEGYSVSREKKESFPLTVTSAQKNPTAFYLCASSVGLAGVSYNEQFFGPGTRLTVL.